What follows describes a single T cell receptor (beta chain). In the source study's methods: Estimates of nucleated cell counts were drawn from the amplification of reference gene primers. Here immunoSEQ multiplex PCR was the method, and the copy in TCRdb shows in-frame clones only, minus some. Clone size and V and J calls were adopted from that table, with D and trimming inferred from the DNA. The repertoire holds 140,000 to 150,000 clones, with approximately 81% as singletons. The CDR3 consists of 12 residues. V was trimmed by 2 bases and J by 10 bases, leaving 9 bases between them. Germline loops: CDR1 MNHNY, CDR2 SVGAGI (reference sequence). The sample originates from a study of blood T cell repertoires in COVID-19.

This chain connects TRBV6-6 to TRBJ2-1; D possibly corresponds to TRBD2 (5 bases). The source is a human donor in a cohort sampled during active COVID-19. Specimen: peripheral blood. The CDR3 coding sequence is TGTGCCAGCAGTTACGTCCCGGGAGAGCAGTTCTTC. It codes for CASSYVPGEQFF.